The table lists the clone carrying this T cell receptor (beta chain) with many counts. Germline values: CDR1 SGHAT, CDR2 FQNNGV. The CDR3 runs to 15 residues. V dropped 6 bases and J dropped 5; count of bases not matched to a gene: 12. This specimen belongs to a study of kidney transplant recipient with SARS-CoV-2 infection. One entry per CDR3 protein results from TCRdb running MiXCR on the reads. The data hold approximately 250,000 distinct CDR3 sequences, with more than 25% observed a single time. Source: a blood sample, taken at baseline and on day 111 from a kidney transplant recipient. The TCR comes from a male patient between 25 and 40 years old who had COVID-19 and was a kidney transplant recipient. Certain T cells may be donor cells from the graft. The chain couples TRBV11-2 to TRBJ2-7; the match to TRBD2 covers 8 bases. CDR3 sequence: CASRTPGGGRNEQYF. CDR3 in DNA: TGTGCCAGCAGAACACCCGGGGGGGGCCGCAACGAGCAGTACTTC. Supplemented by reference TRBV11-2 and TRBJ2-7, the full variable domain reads EAGVAQSPRYKIIEKRQSVAFWCNPISGHATLYWYQQILGQGPKLLIQFQNNGVVDDSQLPKDRFSAERLKGVDSTLKIQPAKLEDSAVYLCASRTPGGGRNEQYFGPGTRLTVT.